The 7 T cell receptor beta chains presented below share a single source sample, sequenced in a study of vaccination and CD4 T cells after COVID-19. Treatment specified: approximately nine-day PBMC culture with coronavirus spike peptide pools or control peptides (ViraFEST assay). Sequencing of cultured CD4+ T cell DNA used the Oncomine TCR Beta short-read assay. TCRdb fed the PCR reads into MiXCR, producing one record per CDR3 protein. The sample has under 30,000 distinct CDR3 sequences, around two thirds seen once. Their antigens are not known. The sample consisted of CD4+ T cells from blood, cultured in vitro, taken after SARS-CoV-2 vaccination. These receptors all come from a human donor who received a COVID-19 vaccine.

The table lists this clonotype with a few counts. The chain combines TRBV24-1 with TRBJ1-2; 11 bases are a match to TRBD1. The V gene's germline CDR1 is KGHDR and CDR2 SFDVKD. The CDR3 sequence is 14 residues long. The J segment lost 2 bases and the V segment lost 7 bases, leaving 2 bases of the junction unmatched. The CDR3 spells CATRGTGGNYGYTF. Written as DNA, the CDR3 is TGTGCCACCAGGGGGACAGGGGGAAACTATGGCTACACCTTC.

J is TRBJ2-3 and V is TRBV9, with no clear D. This CDR3 comprises 13 residues. Germline V gene sequence: CDR1 SGDLS, CDR2 YYNGEE. The V and J ends lost 2 bases and 2 bases respectively, with 6 bases between them. In DNA form, the CDR3 reads TGTGCCAGCAGCGTCGACACCACAGATACGCAGTATTTT. Translation gives CASSVDTTDTQYF.

As to this clonotype: A junction boundary mismatches the germline segment, possibly from a read error. CDR3 nucleotide sequence: TGCGCCAGCAGCTCCGTTATGGGGAGAAGGACTGAAGCTCTCTTT. Protein product: CASSSVMGRRTEALF. The rearrangement joins TRBV5-1 to TRBJ1-1; D not resolved. The CDR3 loop spans 15 amino acids. Per germline, CDR1 SGHRS and CDR2 YFSETQ.

The rearrangement joins TRBV30 to TRBJ1-2, with D perhaps TRBD1 (5 bases). The CDR3 consists of 14 residues. V dropped 2 bases and J dropped 4 bases, with 14 bases sitting between them. Germline V lookup: CDR1 GTSNPN, CDR2 SVGIG (reference sequence). CDR3 region: CAWSLQWGGYGYTF. In DNA, the CDR3 is TGTGCCTGGAGTCTACAATGGGGGGGCTATGGCTACACCTTC.

The genes are TRBV5-1 and TRBJ2-1; D is undetermined. The CDR3 runs to 11 residues. Germline-derived CDR1 and CDR2 are SGHRS and YFSETQ. Trimming took off 2 bases at V and 8 bases at J, with 5 bases between the two ends. The CDR3 loop reads CASSFQYEQFF. CDR3 coding DNA: TGCGCCAGCAGCTTTCAATATGAGCAGTTCTTC.

The chain recombines TRBV30 with TRBJ1-5; unclear D gene. CDR3 size: 15 residues. V lost 0 bases, J lost 2 bases, and 11 bases lay in between. CDR1 is GTSNPN, CDR2 SVGIG, per germline (reference sequence). In DNA, the CDR3 is TGTGCCTGGAGTGTGGAGGGAGGTGGCAATCAGCCCCAGCATTTT. Translated: CAWSVEGGGNQPQHF.

V and J are TRBV2 and TRBJ1-2, with 10 nucleotides matching TRBD1. The CDR3 contains 12 residues. Trimming cost V 8 bases and J 6 bases; bases outside gene matches: 3. Germline values: CDR1 SNHLY, CDR2 FYNNEI. CDR3: CASFGTGDGYTF. In DNA form, the CDR3 reads TGTGCCAGCTTCGGGACAGGGGATGGCTACACCTTC.